These 17 T cell receptor beta chains originate from one sample sequenced in a study of shared clonotypes between healthy human individuals. Sequenced by immunoSEQ multiplex PCR; TCRdb stores in-frame clones only, minus some. This table holds approximately 530,000 clones, roughly 95% found once. Source material: naive CD4+ T cells sorted from blood. Subset reported: CD45RA+ positively selected. These receptors all come from a woman aged 25 to 39 in good health.

The chain has TRBV28 and TRBJ2-7; D not certain. Germline V gene data show CDR1 as MDHEN and CDR2 as SYDVKM. This CDR3 comprises 16 residues. The V end lost 1 base, the J end lost 3 bases, and 16 bases lay between the germline ends. The CDR3 region has the DNA TGTGCCAGCAGTTTATCCTCGGCCCAACCTCTCTACGAGCAGTACTTC. It specifies CASSLSSAQPLYEQYF.

V usage is TRBV6-4 and J usage is TRBJ2-2, with D uncertain. The CDR3 loop spans 16 amino acids. Germline CDR1 is MRHNA and CDR2 is SNTAGT. V was trimmed by 3 bases and J by 3 bases, leaving 14 bases between them. The CDR3 nucleotides read TGTGCCAGCAGTGAAGTTCCTGGACCGTACACCGGGGAGCTGTTTTTT. Amino acid sequence: CASSEVPGPYTGELFF.

This clone was observed a single time. J is TRBJ2-7 and V is TRBV7-8, with 10 bases fitting TRBD2. Germline V gene sequence: CDR1 SGHVS, CDR2 FQNEAQ. V gave up 3 bases and J gave up 3 bases; unmatched junction bases: 8. This CDR3 is built from 16 residues. The CDR3 sequence is CASSFAGLAEGYEQYF. The CDR3 DNA reads as TGTGCCAGCAGCTTCGCCGGACTAGCGGAGGGCTACGAGCAGTACTTC.

The genes are TRBV19 and TRBJ2-7, with TRBD2 matching over 10 bases. CDR1 is LNHDA and CDR2 is SQIVND in the germline V gene (reference sequence). With V trimmed by 4 bases and J by 6 bases, 3 bases remained unmatched. There are 13 residues in the CDR3. The CDR3 coding sequence is TGTGCCAGTAGTACCGGGACTAGCGCCGAGCAGTACTTC. This codes for CASSTGTSAEQYF.

This chain uses TRBV19 with TRBJ1-2, with a weak D call TRBD1 (5 bases). Trimming cost V 3 bases and J 6 bases, with 11 bases left between them. Germline V CDR1 and CDR2: LNHDA, SQIVND (reference sequence). This CDR3 has 13 amino acids. CDR3 DNA: TGTGCCAGTAGTATCAGGGAGTATAATGGCTACACCTTC. It translates to CASSIREYNGYTF.

The chain recombines TRBV11-2 with TRBJ1-3; no clear D. Trimming cost V 5 bases and J 1 base, with 9 bases left between them. This CDR3 region has 14 residues. The germline CDR1 and CDR2 sequences are SGHAT and FQNNGV. The CDR3, as DNA: TGTGCCAGCAGCCCCAGACCTTCTGGAAACACCATATATTTT. Protein: CASSPRPSGNTIYF.

The rearrangement joins TRBV28 to TRBJ1-2; D remains unclear. Germline V CDR1 and CDR2: MDHEN, SYDVKM. CDR3 size: 13 residues. Trimming removed 3 bases at V and 3 bases at J, with 8 bases between. CDR3 bases: TGTGCCAGCAGTTTTCAGGCATACTATGGCTACACCTTC. It is translated as CASSFQAYYGYTF.

V usage is TRBV5-1 and J usage is TRBJ1-2; 9 bases agree with TRBD1. CDR1 and CDR2 from the germline V gene are SGHRS and YFSETQ. The trim removed 4 bases at V and 4 bases at J, leaving 8 bases unmatched. The CDR3 totals 15 residues. The CDR3 protein is CASSERQGESYGYTF. The CDR3 DNA reads TGCGCCAGCAGCGAAAGACAGGGGGAATCCTATGGCTACACCTTC.

The V gene is TRBV4-1, the J gene TRBJ2-2; 8 bases match TRBD2. J was trimmed by 6 bases and V by 3 bases; bases with no gene match: 6. This CDR3 has 15 amino acids. From germline, CDR1 is MGHRA and CDR2 YSYEKL. The CDR3: CASSHPSGSAGELFF. The DNA for the CDR3 is TGCGCCAGCAGCCATCCCAGCGGGAGTGCCGGGGAGCTGTTTTTT.

Only one count was recorded for this clone. The CDR3 region has the DNA TGTGCCAGCAGTGCGTTCAGGGGGCGGAATGAAAAACTGTTTTTT. The encoded protein is CASSAFRGRNEKLFF. The J gene is TRBJ1-4, the V gene TRBV2; the match to TRBD1 covers 8 bases. Germline assignment: CDR1 SNHLY and CDR2 FYNNEI. With 4 bases clipped from V and 5 bases from J, the junction kept 6 bases outside the gene matches. There are 15 residues in the CDR3.

The rearrangement uses TRBV2 and TRBJ1-2; tentative D call: TRBD1 (5 bases). The V gene lost 3 bases and the J gene lost 4 bases, with 9 bases spanning the gap. CDR3 length: 13 amino acids. The germline CDR1 and CDR2 sequences are SNHLY and FYNNEI. The CDR3 nucleotides are TGTGCCAGCAGTGACGACAGCTCCTATGGCTACACCTTC. It encodes CASSDDSSYGYTF.

The chain has TRBV28 and TRBJ1-4; a weak D match, TRBD1 (6 bases). The CDR3 totals 15 residues. V dropped 2 bases and J dropped 7 bases, with 14 bases sitting between them. The germline V gene has CDR1 MDHEN and CDR2 SYDVKM. The CDR3 nucleotides read TGTGCCAGCAGTTTAGACGACAGGATGGGTGAAAAACTGTTTTTT. It translates to CASSLDDRMGEKLFF.

On this clone itself: This specimen includes other DNA sequences encoding the same CDR3. The rearrangement joins TRBV19 to TRBJ2-5, with D uncertain. Trimming took 1 base from V and 1 from J, leaving 7 bases between them. The CDR3 runs to 14 residues. Per germline, CDR1 LNHDA and CDR2 SQIVND (reference sequence). The CDR3 DNA follows: TGTGCCAGTAGTATAGTTGGCACCCAAGAGACCCAGTACTTC. As protein: CASSIVGTQETQYF. The full variable domain, in which reference TRBV19 and TRBJ2-5 provide the parts outside the CDR3, is DGGITQSPKYLFRKEGQNVTLSCEQNLNHDAMYWYRQDPGQGLRLIYYSQIVNDFQKGDIAEGYSVSREKKESFPLTVTSAQKNPTAFYLCASSIVGTQETQYFGPGTRLLVL.

The chain carries TRBV11-2 and TRBJ2-7; D is ambiguous. The germline V gene has CDR1 SGHAT and CDR2 FQNNGV. V dropped 6 bases and J dropped 7 bases, with 19 bases sitting between them. This CDR3 has 14 amino acids. CDR3 region: CASRNVAGKSEQYF. CDR3 sequence (DNA): TGTGCCAGCAGAAACGTAGCTGGGAAGTCGGAGCAGTACTTC.

The genes are TRBV2 and TRBJ2-7; no clear D. Germline CDR1 SNHLY, CDR2 FYNNEI. Trimming removed 2 bases at V and 4 bases at J, with 3 bases between. The CDR3 covers 11 residues. The CDR3 sequence: CASSEFYEQYF. The DNA of the CDR3 is TGTGCCAGCAGTGAATTTTACGAGCAGTACTTC.

The CDR3 sequence is CSVGRTGLDGYTF. The CDR3 DNA is TGCAGCGTTGGTAGGACAGGGCTCGATGGCTACACCTTC. This chain links TRBV29-1 with TRBJ1-2, with 8 bases that match TRBD1. V lost 4 bases to trimming and J lost 6 bases; unmatched junction nucleotides: 7. This CDR3 has 13 amino acids. Germline V gives CDR1 SQVTM, CDR2 ANQGSEA.

This chain joins TRBV5-8 and TRBJ2-5; D unclear. Germline V gene sequence: CDR1 SGHTS, CDR2 YDEGEE. The V gene lost 4 bases and the J gene lost 5 bases, with 21 bases spanning the gap. The CDR3 length is 16 residues. CDR3 nucleotides: TGTGCCAGCAGCCGATCGTACCGGGTCGAGAGGGAGACCCAGTACTTC. Translating it yields CASSRSYRVERETQYF.